One sample yielded the 14 T cell receptor beta chains listed below, sequenced in a study of blood T cell repertoires in COVID-19. Method: immunoSEQ multiplex PCR; TCRdb's copy keeps in-frame clones and lacks some. The repertoire consists of under 130,000 clones, with roughly 85% occurring once and the leading ten covering around 4.3%. The specimen was peripheral blood. The receptors shown here come from a man between 50 and 59 years old with acute or convalescent COVID-19.

This chain uses TRBV10-3 with TRBJ1-6; TRBD1 matches at 9 bases. There are 15 residues in the CDR3. V shed 6 bases and J 3 bases; nucleotides not matched to a gene: 3. Germline values: CDR1 ENHRY, CDR2 SYGVKD. CDR3 in amino acids: CAISPDRGYNSPLHF. CDR3 nucleotides: TGTGCCATCAGCCCGGACAGGGGCTATAATTCACCCCTCCACTTT.

The chain recombines TRBV7-8 with TRBJ2-5; 7 positions match TRBD1. Germline loops: CDR1 SGHVS, CDR2 FQNEAQ. This CDR3 comprises 15 residues. V gave up 4 bases and J gave up 4 bases; unmatched junction bases: 9. CDR3 loop: CASSSEQGFAETQYF. In nucleotides, the CDR3 is TGTGCCAGCAGCTCAGAACAGGGGTTTGCAGAGACCCAGTACTTC.

The chain uses TRBV7-8 and TRBJ2-1; D is unresolved. This CDR3 has 16 amino acids. Germline lookup yields CDR1 SGHVS and CDR2 FQNEAQ. With 1 base removed from V and 0 bases from J, the gap between germline ends came to 10 bases. This CDR3 is CASSLVEESSYNEQFF. The CDR3 coding sequence is TGTGCCAGCAGCTTAGTTGAGGAAAGCTCCTACAATGAGCAGTTCTTC.

This clone showed up just once. V gene TRBV28 combines with J gene TRBJ1-4; no firm D call. CDR1 is MDHEN, CDR2 SYDVKM, per germline. The CDR3 sequence is 13 residues long. V was shortened by 5 bases and J by 5 bases, with 9 bases between the two germline ends. This CDR3 reads CASSRDLNEKLFF. The CDR3, as DNA: TGTGCCAGCAGTCGGGATCTCAATGAAAAACTGTTTTTT.

This chain joins TRBV15 and TRBJ2-5, with D perhaps matching TRBD1 (6 bases). V lost 3 bases, J lost 2 bases, and 13 bases lay in between. Germline loops: CDR1 LNHNV, CDR2 YYDKDF (reference sequence). CDR3 length equals 15 residues. This chain's CDR3 is CATSSDRLGQETQYF. The CDR3 DNA reads TGTGCCACCAGCAGCGACAGGTTGGGGCAAGAGACCCAGTACTTC.

The rearrangement links TRBV18 to TRBJ2-1, with TRBD2 identical over 7 bases. The germline V gene encodes CDR1 KGHSH and CDR2 LQKENI. With V trimmed by 0 bases and J by 6 bases, 5 bases remained unmatched. The CDR3 consists of 15 residues. Here the CDR3 DNA reads TGTGCCAGCTCACCACCGGGAGGGTTGCTCAATGAGCAGTTCTTC. Its protein product is CASSPPGGLLNEQFF.

The genes are TRBV24-1 and TRBJ1-5; TRBD1 matches 10 bases. CDR3 size: 18 residues. The ends lost 7 bases at V and 1 base at J; junction bases unmatched: 12. Germline CDR1 is KGHDR and CDR2 is SFDVKD. The CDR3 loop reads CATRDSKRQGASNQPQHF. DNA for the CDR3: TGTGCCACCAGGGATAGCAAGAGACAGGGGGCGAGCAATCAGCCCCAGCATTTT.

The chain couples TRBV19 to TRBJ1-4, with 9 positions matching TRBD1. Per the germline V gene, CDR1 is LNHDA and CDR2 is SQIVND (reference sequence). The CDR3 length is 14 residues. V was clipped by 8 bases and J by 7 bases; unmatched bases: 8. CDR3 protein: CASGLQGAREKLFF. CDR3 sequence (DNA): TGTGCCAGTGGCCTACAGGGGGCGCGTGAAAAACTGTTTTTT. Full variable domain (missing parts from reference TRBV19 and TRBJ1-4): DGGITQSPKYLFRKEGQNVTLSCEQNLNHDAMYWYRQDPGQGLRLIYYSQIVNDFQKGDIAEGYSVSREKKESFPLTVTSAQKNPTAFYLCASGLQGAREKLFFGSGTQLSVL.

There are a few counts of this clone. The gene calls are TRBV4-1 and TRBJ2-2, with 9 bases matching TRBD1. There are 15 residues in the CDR3. V shed 2 bases, J shed 4 bases, and the junction held 2 bases outside the gene matches. CDR1 is MGHRA, CDR2 YSYEKL, per germline. The CDR3, as DNA: TGCGCCAGCAGCCAAATGACAGGGGGCACCGGGGAGCTGTTTTTT. Its protein product is CASSQMTGGTGELFF.

The chain joins TRBV28 to TRBJ1-6; D uncertain. The CDR3 contains 13 residues. V shed 6 bases and J shed 5 bases, with 8 bases lying between them. Germline V CDR1 and CDR2: MDHEN, SYDVKM. CDR3 sequence: CASSPADNSPLHF. For the CDR3, the DNA is TGTGCCAGCAGCCCGGCGGATAATTCACCCCTCCACTTT.

The chain is built from TRBV18 and TRBJ1-1, with 8 bases lining up with TRBD1. Germline CDR1 reads KGHSH; CDR2 reads LQKENI. This CDR3 contains 15 residues. The V gene end was trimmed by 4 bases and the J gene end by 1 base; junction bases not matched to a gene: 5. The CDR3 coding sequence is TGTGCCAGCTCACTAGGGGGGACAGGGAACACTGAAGCTTTCTTT. It encodes CASSLGGTGNTEAFF.

This clone was seen a few times. The J gene is TRBJ2-7, the V gene TRBV7-9, with 9 bases lining up with TRBD1. The CDR3 runs 14 residues. V shed 5 bases and J 1 base; nucleotides not matched to a gene: 3. Germline V gives CDR1 SEHNR, CDR2 FQNEAQ (reference sequence). The CDR3 spells CASSPDRGSYEQYF. CDR3 nucleotides: TGTGCCAGCAGCCCCGACAGGGGGTCCTACGAGCAGTACTTC.

V is TRBV19 and J is TRBJ2-3; a weak D match, TRBD1 (5 bases). Trimming removed 6 bases from V and 6 bases from J, with 16 bases in between. The length of the CDR3 is 14 residues. CDR1 and CDR2 from the germline V gene are LNHDA and SQIVND (reference sequence). The CDR3 DNA reads as TGTGCCAGTAGACCGCAGGGATCCTGGGATACGCAGTATTTT. Encoded protein: CASRPQGSWDTQYF.

CDR3 amino acids: CASSPPRPGGPYEQYF. The CDR3 DNA reads as TGTGCCAGCAGTCCCCCCCGGCCAGGGGGCCCCTACGAGCAGTACTTC. The chain employs TRBV2 and TRBJ2-7; TRBD1 matches 8 bases. This CDR3 has 16 residues. The J segment lost 2 bases and the V segment lost 5 bases, leaving 11 bases of the junction unmatched. Germline CDR1 reads SNHLY; CDR2 reads FYNNEI.